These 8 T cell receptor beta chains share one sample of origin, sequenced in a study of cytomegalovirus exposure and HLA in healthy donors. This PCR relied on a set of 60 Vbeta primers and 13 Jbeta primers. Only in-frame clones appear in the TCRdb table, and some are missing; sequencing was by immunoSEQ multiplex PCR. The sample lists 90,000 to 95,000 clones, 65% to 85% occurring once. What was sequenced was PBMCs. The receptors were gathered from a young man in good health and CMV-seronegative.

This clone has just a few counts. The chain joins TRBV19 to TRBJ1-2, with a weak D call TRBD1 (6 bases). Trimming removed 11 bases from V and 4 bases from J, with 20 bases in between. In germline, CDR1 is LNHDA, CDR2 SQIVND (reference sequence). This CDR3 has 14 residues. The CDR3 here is CAGSPGALGYGYTF. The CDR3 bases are TGTGCCGGTTCTCCAGGGGCCCTGGGCTATGGCTACACCTTC.

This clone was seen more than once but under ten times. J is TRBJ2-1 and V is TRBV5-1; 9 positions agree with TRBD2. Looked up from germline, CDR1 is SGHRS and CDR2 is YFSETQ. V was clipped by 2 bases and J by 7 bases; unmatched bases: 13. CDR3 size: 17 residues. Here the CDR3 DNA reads TGCGCCAGCAGCTTAGGGTCGACGGGACTAGCCTTAAATGAGCAGTTCTTC. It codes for CASSLGSTGLALNEQFF.

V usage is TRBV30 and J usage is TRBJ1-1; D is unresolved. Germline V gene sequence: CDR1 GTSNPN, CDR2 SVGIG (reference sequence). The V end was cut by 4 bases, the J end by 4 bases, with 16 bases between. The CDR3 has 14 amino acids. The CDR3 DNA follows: TGTGCCTGGACCGACCCCCTACGGGGCACTGAAGCTTTCTTT. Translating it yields CAWTDPLRGTEAFF.

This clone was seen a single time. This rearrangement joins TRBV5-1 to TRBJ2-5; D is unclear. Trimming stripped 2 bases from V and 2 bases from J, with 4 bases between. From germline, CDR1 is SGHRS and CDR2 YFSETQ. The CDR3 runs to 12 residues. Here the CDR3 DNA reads TGCGCCAGCAGCTTCGTACAAGAGACCCAGTACTTC. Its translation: CASSFVQETQYF.

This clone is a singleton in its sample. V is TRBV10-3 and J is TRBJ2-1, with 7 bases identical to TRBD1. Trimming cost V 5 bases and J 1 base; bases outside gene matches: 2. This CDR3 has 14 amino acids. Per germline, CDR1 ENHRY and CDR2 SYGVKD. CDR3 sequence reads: CAISPGQSYNEQFF. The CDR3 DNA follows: TGTGCCATCAGTCCGGGACAGTCCTACAATGAGCAGTTCTTC.

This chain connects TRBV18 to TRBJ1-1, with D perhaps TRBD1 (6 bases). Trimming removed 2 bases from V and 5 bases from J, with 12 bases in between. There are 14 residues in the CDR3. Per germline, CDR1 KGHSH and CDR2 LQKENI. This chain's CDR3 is CASSPVKGGTEAFF. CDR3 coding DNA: TGTGCCAGCTCACCAGTAAAGGGGGGGACTGAAGCTTTCTTT.

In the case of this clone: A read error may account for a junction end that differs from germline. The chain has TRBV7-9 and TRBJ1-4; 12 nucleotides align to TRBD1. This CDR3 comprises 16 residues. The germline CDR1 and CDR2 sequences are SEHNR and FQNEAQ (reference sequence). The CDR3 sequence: CSSSPRDRGREEKLFF. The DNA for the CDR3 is TGTTCCAGCAGCCCCCGGGACAGGGGGCGAGAGGAAAAACTGTTTTTT.

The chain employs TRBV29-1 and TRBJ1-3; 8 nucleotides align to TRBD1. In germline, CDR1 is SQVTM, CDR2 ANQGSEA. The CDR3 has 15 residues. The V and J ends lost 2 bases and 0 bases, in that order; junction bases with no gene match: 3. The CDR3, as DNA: TGCAGCGTTGAACCTGGGACAGGCTCTGGAAACACCATATATTTT. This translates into CSVEPGTGSGNTIYF.